This T cell receptor (beta chain) appears in the sequencing data of a study of blood T cell repertoires in COVID-19 (dated by TCRdb to 2019 to 2021). The study in broad terms: Collaborator samples came from the United States, Italy and Spain and covered acute and convalescent phases of COVID-19. The repertoires were made available in a free public database intended to serve as a resource for research on the immune response to SARS-CoV-2. Where available, HLA class I and class II types were taken from metadata supplied by the sample provider and were not determined by assay-based typing. The prospective study material was composed of cDNA or gDNA derived from T cells, B-cell-depleted T cells, or PBMCs. Nearly every sample came with metadata listing a de-identified subject ID, COVID-19 status, age in years and sex. Samples were obtained from the ongoing ImmuneRACE study (first 160 participants) and from 950 to 1,500 subjects provided by 6 global collaborators. The dataset comprised deeply sampled blood TCRbeta repertoires from subjects exposed to, actively infected with, or recovered from COVID-19.

Comments on this clone: Its antigen remains unidentified. Base-call qualities are not available, and no considerably larger clone is one nucleotide away.

Whole blood was collected in K2EDTA tubes by collaborating institutions according to the institutions' own protocols. For TCRbeta analysis, collaborators shipped samples in one of three forms: frozen whole blood, isolated PBMCs, or DNA extracted from either of those sample types. Results and caveats for the whole study, not just this receptor: The amount of clinical and demographic metadata varied by source and participant and was provided uncurated.

CDR1 and CDR2 (WNHNN, SYGVQD) derive from the germline V gene (reference sequence). The CDR3 numbers 13 residues from cysteine through phenylalanine. Of the read, only the CDR3 DNA is kept; its 39 bases are in frame from base 1. The germline ends are 9 bases apart after V is trimmed by 4 bases and J by 3 bases. TCRbeta CDR3 regions were amplified from genomic DNA by means of the immunoSEQ Assay, a bias-controlled multiplex PCR. On the authors' methods: Nucleated cell counts per sample were estimated from amplification of reference gene primers within the assay. To quantify the absolute abundance of each unique TCRbeta CDR3 rearrangement, sequence reads were collapsed and filtered. For each sample, productive Simpson clonality was calculated as the square root of Simpson's diversity index over productive rearrangements. TCRdb re-hosts the immuneACCESS table, in-frame sequences only. Its copies lack some clones; in the studies checked, an unresolved V gene accounts for under half of them, and the cause for the rest is not known. V, J and clone size are taken as reported in that table, and D and trimming were inferred from the DNA itself. This sample comprises over 150,000 clones, approximately 84% of them detected only once. 6% to 8% of the sample is held by the ten biggest clonotypes.

The source is a human donor with acute or convalescent COVID-19. The donor label of this sample is uncertain. The sample taken for sequencing was peripheral blood. The chain couples TRBV10-1 to TRBJ1-2; no confident D gene assignment can be made. The CDR3 is CASSAPDYYGYTF. The sequenced DNA: TGCGCCAGCAGTGCCCCAGACTACTATGGCTACACCTTC.